The TCR beta chain described here comes from a study of T-cell memory formation after mild COVID-19. Study-level findings and limits: The main location of contracting CD4+ clones was CM and EM, and that of contracting CD8+ clones was EMRA. The appearance of some responding clones in pre-infection memory suggested that cross-reactive memory joined. There was a balanced CD4/CD8 profile in clones contracting day 15 to 85, and later expanders leaned CD4+. Among clones peaking at day 37 in the second wave, SARS-CoV-2 specificity remained unconfirmed.

TCRdb processed the 5' RACE reads anew with MiXCR; each CDR3 protein has one entry. Seen here are about 350,000 distinct CDR3 sequences, roughly 13% observed once, and the top ten hold 20% to 25%. Only a few counts were recorded for this clonotype. Its antigen is unknown. This clonotype originated in a man aged 18-30 years who had mild COVID-19 (a few samples of this study predate the infection). Cell type and time point are not known. Input material: PBMCs or a T cell subset sorted from them (not recorded which).

CDR3 in amino acids: CASTADSGGDNEQFF. In DNA form, the CDR3 reads TGTGCCAGCACCGCCGATAGCGGGGGGGATAATGAGCAGTTCTTC. This chain joins TRBV12-3 or TRBV12-4 and TRBJ2-1, with TRBD2 matching 11 bases. The junction had 9 bases not matched to a gene; V was cut back by 7 bases and J by 7 bases. The CDR3 totals 15 residues.